Below, 12 T cell receptor beta chains from the same sample are listed, as sequenced in a study of memory B cells and T cells in multiple sclerosis (dated by TCRdb to 2016 to 2018). Library preparation was by the immunoSEQ multiplex PCR assay. The source is immuneACCESS, and TCRdb retained only in-frame sequences with V and J called. Part of the clones is not carried over; for the studies checked, unresolved V genes explain less than half of this, and the remainder is unexplained. A total of about 32,000 clones appear in this sample, roughly 88% of them only once. Roughly 2.5% of the sample rests with the top ten. After CFSE-labeled PBMCs were cultured without any stimulus, the autoproliferating (CFSEdim) and non-proliferating (CFSEhi) T cell fractions were each sequenced on their own. In total, approximately 5.1x10^7 CFSE-labeled PBMCs were cultured without stimulus for approximately seven days, after which replicate wells were pooled.

Antigens for these TCRs are unknown. The sample comprised PBMCs from blood kept in culture. These receptors were taken from a human donor with multiple sclerosis.

This clone turned up a few times. V and J are TRBV4-1 and TRBJ2-7, with 12 positions matching TRBD2. Germline trimming cut 0 bases from V and 4 bases from J; bases unmatched to any gene: 4. Germline loops: CDR1 MGHRA, CDR2 YSYEKL. This CDR3 has 16 residues. This chain's CDR3 is CASSQDSTSGGYEQYF. The CDR3 nucleotides read TGCGCCAGCAGCCAAGATTCGACTAGCGGGGGTTACGAGCAGTACTTC.

This clone was seen just once. The chain uses TRBV2 and TRBJ2-1; D is perhaps TRBD1 (5 bases). The CDR3 has 11 amino acids. Trimming stripped 11 bases from V and 9 bases from J, with 14 bases between. The V gene's germline CDR1 is SNHLY and CDR2 FYNNEI. The chain's CDR3 is CACHKGSEQFF. CDR3 nucleotide sequence: TGTGCCTGTCATAAGGGGTCTGAGCAGTTCTTC.

Only a few counts were recorded for this clone. The V and J genes are TRBV6-5 and TRBJ1-5, with TRBD1 matching over 7 bases. The V gene end was trimmed by 7 bases and the J gene end by 3 bases; junction bases not matched to a gene: 9. The germline CDR1 and CDR2 sequences are MNHEY and SVGAGI. The CDR3 has 15 amino acids. CDR3 nucleotide sequence: TGTGCCAGCACCCTACAGGGGTCAGACAATCAGCCCCAGCATTTT. The encoded protein is CASTLQGSDNQPQHF.

The chain recombines TRBV7-9 with TRBJ2-5; no definite D call. Per germline, CDR1 SEHNR and CDR2 FQNEAQ (reference sequence). This CDR3 has 14 amino acids. Trimming left V 0 bases short and J 0 bases short, with 5 bases between. CDR3 amino acids: CASSLANNQETQYF. CDR3 coding DNA: TGTGCCAGCAGCTTAGCGAACAACCAAGAGACCCAGTACTTC.

This chain uses TRBV28 with TRBJ2-1, with a weak D call TRBD2 (6 bases). This CDR3 is built from 16 residues. Trimming removed 6 bases at V and 0 bases at J, with 15 bases between. Germline CDR1 MDHEN, CDR2 SYDVKM. The CDR3: CASRRSGFSSYNEQFF. CDR3 nucleotides: TGTGCCAGCAGGCGAAGCGGGTTCAGCTCCTACAATGAGCAGTTCTTC.

This clone was detected only a few times. This chain uses TRBV14 with TRBJ2-1; no clear D. The length of the CDR3 is 13 residues. Trimming took off 6 bases at V and 4 bases at J, with 10 bases between the two ends. Germline V gene lookup returns CDR1 SGHDN and CDR2 FVKESK. The CDR3 DNA follows: TGTGCCAGCAGTCACCGGGCGTACAATGAGCAGTTCTTC. Residues: CASSHRAYNEQFF.

The chain uses TRBV29-1 and TRBJ1-1; D uncertain. Germline V gives CDR1 SQVTM, CDR2 ANQGSEA. Trimming removed 5 bases from V and 5 bases from J, with 9 bases in between. CDR3 length: 11 amino acids. For the CDR3, the DNA is TGCAGCGTTTGGGGAGGGACTGAAGCTTTCTTT. It translates to CSVWGGTEAFF.

The chain recombines TRBV30 with TRBJ1-5; D call uncertain. The V gene lost 2 bases and the J gene lost 3 bases, with 8 bases spanning the gap. Germline assignment: CDR1 GTSNPN and CDR2 SVGIG (reference sequence). The CDR3 is made up of 13 amino acids. The CDR3 region has the DNA TGTGCCTGGAGTCGTGGAGACAATCAGCCCCAGCATTTT. Protein: CAWSRGDNQPQHF.

The chain joins TRBV23-1 to TRBJ2-1, with D possibly matching TRBD1 (9 bases). TRBV23-1 is assigned to the ORF class and has an uncertain function. V lost 10 bases and J lost 4, with 29 bases in between. The length of the CDR3 is 18 residues. Here the CDR3 reads CATPTGGTGLVRYNEQFF. The CDR3 region has the DNA TGCGCCACCCCGACGGGGGGGACAGGGTTGGTCAGATACAATGAGCAGTTCTTC.

V and J are TRBV28 and TRBJ2-4, with a weak D call TRBD1 (7 bases). Trimming took off 4 bases at V and 3 bases at J, with 16 bases between the two ends. Germline CDR1 reads MDHEN; CDR2 reads SYDVKM. The CDR3 loop spans 16 amino acids. CDR3 in DNA: TGTGCCAGCAGTTACGACCCCAGGGGGGACAAAAACATTCAGTACTTC. Amino acids: CASSYDPRGDKNIQYF.

The rearrangement joins TRBV29-1 to TRBJ2-1, with 11 bases that match TRBD2. There are 14 residues in the CDR3. V was clipped by 4 bases and J by 3 bases; unmatched bases: 2. Germline values: CDR1 SQVTM, CDR2 ANQGSEA. The CDR3 region has the DNA TGCAGCGTTGGCACTAGCGGGAGCTACAATGAGCAGTTCTTC. The encoded protein is CSVGTSGSYNEQFF.

The CDR3 DNA reads as TGTGCCAGCAGCGTAAACCCGAGAATCTATGGCTACACCTTC. This translates into CASSVNPRIYGYTF. V gene TRBV2 combines with J gene TRBJ1-2; D unclear. Germline V lookup: CDR1 SNHLY, CDR2 FYNNEI. Deletions cut 6 bases from V and 4 bases from J, with 15 bases between. The CDR3 has 14 residues.